Below are 7 T cell receptor beta chains sequenced from a single sample in a study of T cells in Graves' hyperthyroidism and ophthalmopathy. TCR beta CDR3 sequences were amplified from RNA transcripts. RT-PCR in the first round (using the HTBI primer set) targeted the TCR CDR3. TCRdb reprocessed the multiplex PCR reads via MiXCR and lists one record per CDR3 protein. The sample records hundreds of thousands of distinct CDR3 sequences, over 15% being singletons. The sequencing input was blood. The receptors here all came from a woman aged 18-30 years with Graves' hyperthyroidism.

This clonotype was counted only a few times. This sequence may be a read error, since a much larger clone differs from it by one base. The conserved phenylalanine or tryptophan normally closing the CDR3 is absent here, so this likely arose from a read error. Written as DNA, the CDR3 is TGTGCCAGCAGTTACTCGAGGCTAGCATCCTACGAGCAGTACCTC. It encodes CASSYSRLASYEQYL. J is TRBJ2-7 and V is TRBV6-2 or TRBV6-3, with D possibly TRBD2 on 5 matching bases. Trimming took off 0 bases at V and 1 base at J, with 10 bases between the two ends. This CDR3 region has 15 residues. Germline assignment: CDR1 MNHEY and CDR2 SVGEGT.

As regards this clonotype: Relative to the germline gene, one junction end is altered; a read error may explain this. The chain uses TRBV5-6 and TRBJ1-1, with 7 bases lining up with TRBD1. From germline, CDR1 is SGHDT and CDR2 YYEEEE. The CDR3 runs 14 residues. The CDR3 DNA reads TGTGCCAGCAGCAGGAAGACAGGGTTCACTGAAGGTTTCTTT. Protein product: CASSRKTGFTEGFF.

This clonotype was observed at least ten times. The gene calls are TRBV11-2 and TRBJ2-2; 9 bases align to TRBD2. V lost 3 bases, J lost 7 bases, and 6 bases stayed unmatched. CDR3 length: 15 amino acids. The V gene's germline CDR1 is SGHAT and CDR2 FQNNGV. The DNA of the CDR3 is TGTGCCAGCAGCTTTAGCGGGAGAAGGGTCGGGGAGCTGTTTTTT. Translated, it gives CASSFSGRRVGELFF.

Ten or more counts support this clonotype. The rearrangement links TRBV20-1 to TRBJ2-7; D is unclear. This CDR3 is built from 12 residues. Germline V gene sequence: CDR1 DFQATT, CDR2 SNEGSKA (reference sequence). Trimming left V 5 bases short and J 3 bases short, with 11 bases between. In nucleotides, the CDR3 is TGCAGTGCTCTCCAATCGGGCTACGAGCAGTACTTC. Translating it yields CSALQSGYEQYF.

A few counts support this clonotype. The rearrangement uses TRBV12-3 or TRBV12-4 and TRBJ2-7; TRBD1 aligns across 8 bases. The length of the CDR3 is 15 residues. With V trimmed by 5 bases and J by 2 bases, 8 bases remained unmatched. CDR3 nucleotides: TGTGCCAGCAGTCCACGGGACAGGACCACCTACGAGCAGTACTTC. As protein: CASSPRDRTTYEQYF.

Many counts were recorded for this clonotype. This rearrangement joins TRBV11-2 to TRBJ2-5, with D maybe TRBD2 (7 bases). The CDR3 totals 14 residues. V lost 5 bases to trimming and J lost 7 bases, with 17 bases between them. Per germline, CDR1 SGHAT and CDR2 FQNNGV. Here the CDR3 reads CASSARGGRGTQYF. In DNA, the CDR3 is TGTGCCAGCAGCGCAAGGGGGGGGCGTGGGACCCAGTACTTC.

This clonotype was counted ten times or more. J is TRBJ2-1 and V is TRBV7-2, with 9 bases identical to TRBD2. CDR1 is SGHTA, CDR2 FQGNSA, per germline. This CDR3 spans 15 amino acids. V lost 5 bases to trimming and J lost 7 bases; unmatched junction nucleotides: 9. The CDR3 sequence is CASSRSGSAGNEQFF. The CDR3 nucleotides read TGTGCCAGCAGCCGTAGCGGGAGTGCCGGGAATGAGCAGTTCTTC.